This T cell receptor (beta chain) was observed in a study of massively parallel sequencing of T cell beta chains (dated by TCRdb to the late 2000s). For the study in its entirety: Human TCR beta CDR3 diversity in peripheral blood was profiled using 5'-RACE, Illumina short-read sequencing and a dedicated short-read assembly strategy.

Everyone in the donor pool was aged about 18 to 45 years, and the pool included 350 to 450 males and roughly 170 females. From 150 to 200 liters of pooled peripheral blood, peripheral leukocyte polyA+ RNA was isolated. A commercial mRNA preparation from normal human peripheral blood leukocytes pooled from about 550 individuals was used as the starting material. TCRdb records Illumina Genome Analyzer II as the sequencer. Two rounds of nested PCR with TRBC1/TRBC2-specific primers produced a RACE product of about 520 bp, and the RACE product was then gel-purified. To give RACE a 5' anchor, first-strand cDNA synthesis used a TRBC-specific primer together with a template-switching oligonucleotide. Because the RACE amplicon was too long for direct short-read sequencing, the RACE amplicon was concatemerized by ligation and sheared by sonication. PAGE was used to isolate a size fraction of 100 to 300 bp, and that fraction then underwent shotgun sequencing on the Illumina platform. Sequencing on an Illumina GAII produced 18.8 million 36-nt reads and 21.7 million 50-nt single-end reads in separate runs. Under the source paper's analysis protocol: Assembly of the roughly 40 million pooled reads was done with iSSAKE, using the parameters -m 15, -o 2 and -r 0.7. Seeds for the de novo CDR3 beta assemblies came from reads aligning to the ends of Ensembl TRBV gene predictions that carried unmatched junctional bases. Clonotype abundance was estimated from the count of matching assembled contigs rather than from raw read depth. After some 2,100 (about 6%) of the assembled clonotypes were removed for having in-frame stop codons, approximately 34,000 productive clonotypes remained. Of the 270 or so unique TCR sequences obtained by Sanger sequencing of cloned RACE products, approximately 69% were also present in the Illumina assembly. TCRdb took the public reads, trimmed them with fastp at Q25, ran MiXCR for clone calling and kept in-frame beta chains. One record per CDR3 amino acid sequence lists the most common genes and DNA. The authors' filters were not applied to this entry. The sample table lists roughly 4,200 distinct CDR3 sequences, approximately 40% of them with a count of one. Of the sample, less than 3.5% is held by the ten largest clones.

For CDR1 and CDR2, the germline V gene lists SGHRS and YFSETQ. Clipping removes 0 bases from V and 7 bases from J, with 1 as the unmatched junction base count. The CDR3 goes from the cysteine to the phenylalanine over 13 residues. The entry retains the CDR3 DNA only, 39 bases that are in frame from base 1. This clonotype was observed a few times. This clone's antigen is unknown. Per-base qualities were not stored, and no clone one base away is much larger. The research as a whole found: Since the RNA was pooled from many donors, the results capture clonotype abundance averaged across the population rather than the repertoire of any individual. Preferential PCR amplification of some TRBV and TRBJ sequences may have skewed the reported gene usage frequencies. A unique TRBV gene could be assigned to only about 23,000 (roughly 70%) of the clonotypes. When the data were subsampled, the number of clonotypes climbed linearly as read number increased, indicating that sequencing depth was far from saturation. TRBV usage was found to range from around 0.01% for TRBV17 to around 27% for TRBV20-1, and TRBJ usage was found to range from about 1.5% for TRBJ2-6 to around 16% for TRBJ2-1. Across the 30,000 to 40,000 distinct clonotypes, single-copy clonotypes accounted for 65% to 75% of clonotypes yet represented only roughly 19% of assemblies. A single sequence read was the only support for most clonotypes (about 65% of the roughly 30,000), which could in principle inflate the apparent diversity. CDR3 beta lengths ranging from 21 to 81 nucleotides were observed, with a peak at 45 nucleotides.

Recombination connected TRBV5-1 to TRBJ2-7; 10 junctional bases match TRBD1. The clonotype was recovered from a pool of human donors in good health; the sample was commercial RNA pooled from many donors. Sequencing was performed on commercial RNA from peripheral blood pooled from many donors. In nucleotide form, the sequence is TGCGCCAGCAGCTTGGGGACAGGGGGAGAGCAGTACTTC. This translates into CASSLGTGGEQYF.